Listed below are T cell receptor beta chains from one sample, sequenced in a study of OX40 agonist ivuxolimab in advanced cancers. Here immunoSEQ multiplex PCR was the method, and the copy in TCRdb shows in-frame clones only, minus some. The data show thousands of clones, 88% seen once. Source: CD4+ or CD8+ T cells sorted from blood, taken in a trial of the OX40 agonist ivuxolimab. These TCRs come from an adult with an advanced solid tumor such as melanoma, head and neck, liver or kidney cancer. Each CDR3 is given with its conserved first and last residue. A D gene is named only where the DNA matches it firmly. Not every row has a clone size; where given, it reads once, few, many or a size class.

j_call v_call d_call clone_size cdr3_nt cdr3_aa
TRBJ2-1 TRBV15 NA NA TGTGCCACCAGCAGAGCTACCAACAATGAGCAGTTCTTC CATSRATNNEQFF
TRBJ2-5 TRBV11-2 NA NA TGTGCCAGCAGCTTAGTGGCGCGAGAACAAGAGACCCAGTACTTC CASSLVAREQETQYF
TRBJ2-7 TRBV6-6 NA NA TGTGCCAGCAGTGACCCGGACGGGTACGAGCAGTACTTC CASSDPDGYEQYF
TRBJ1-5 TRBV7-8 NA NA TGTGCCGTGGGGGGCCAGCCCCAGCATTTT CAVGGQPQHF
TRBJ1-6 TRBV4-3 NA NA TGCGCCAGCAGCCAAGAAAGGGAGAATTCACCCCTCCACTTT CASSQERENSPLHF
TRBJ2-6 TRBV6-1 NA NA TGTGCCAGCAGTGAAATGGTATCTGGGGCCAACGTCCTGACTTTC CASSEMVSGANVLTF
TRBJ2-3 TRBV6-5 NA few TGTGCCAGTTCTGGGGGTAACACAGATACGCAGTATTTT CASSGGNTDTQYF
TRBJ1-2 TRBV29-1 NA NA TGCAGCGCCCCGGGACCGTCCGTCTATGGCTACACCTTC CSAPGPSVYGYTF
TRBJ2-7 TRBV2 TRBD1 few TGTGCCAGCAGTGACGAGGCCGCAGGGGGACCCTACGAGCAGTACTTC CASSDEAAGGPYEQYF
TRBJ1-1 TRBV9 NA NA TGTGCCAGCAGCGTAGTTCCGGGCAACACTGAAGCTTTCTTT CASSVVPGNTEAFF
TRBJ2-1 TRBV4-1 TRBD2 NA TGCGCCAGCAGCCCGAAGCTGCTAGCGGGGGGAAACAATGAGCAGTTCTTC CASSPKLLAGGNNEQFF
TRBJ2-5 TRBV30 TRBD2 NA TGTGCCTGGAGTGTCGGGGGGGTGGGAGAGACCCAGTACTTC CAWSVGGVGETQYF
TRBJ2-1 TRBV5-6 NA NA TGTGCCAGCAGCTTGGGGGTGGGGGCCTACAATGAGCAGTTCTTC CASSLGVGAYNEQFF
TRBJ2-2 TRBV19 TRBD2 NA TGTGCCAGTACTCATAAAGCGGGAGGGCGCACCGGGGAGCTGTTTTTT CASTHKAGGRTGELFF
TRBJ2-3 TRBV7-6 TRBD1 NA TGTGCCAGCAGCACCCCGACAGGGGGCGCATCCGATACGCAGTATTTT CASSTPTGGASDTQYF
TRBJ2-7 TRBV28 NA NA TGTGCCTCCTCAGTTTACCTAGGACAACTCTACGAGCAGTACTTC CASSVYLGQLYEQYF
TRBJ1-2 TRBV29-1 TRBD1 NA TGCAGCGTTTTCCTTACAGGGGGAGGCTACACCTTC CSVFLTGGGYTF
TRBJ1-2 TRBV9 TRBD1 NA TGTGCCAGCAGCGTAGTTGGACAGGGGGGTTTAGATGGCTACACCTTC CASSVVGQGGLDGYTF
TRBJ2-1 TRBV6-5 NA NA TGTGCCAGCAGTTACGAACGGACCCCAAATGAGCAGTTCTTC CASSYERTPNEQFF
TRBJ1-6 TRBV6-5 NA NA TGTGCCAGCAGTGACTCCGGACTAAGATTTTCACCCCTCCACTTT CASSDSGLRFSPLHF
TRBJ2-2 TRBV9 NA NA TGTGCCAGCAGCGCCGCCGGGGAGCTGTTTTTT CASSAAGELFF
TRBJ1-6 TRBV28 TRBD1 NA TGTGCCAGCAGCCCAGGACAGGATAATTCACCCCTCCACTTT CASSPGQDNSPLHF
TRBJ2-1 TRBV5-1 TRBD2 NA TGCGCCAGCAGCAGGGGACTAGAGGTTGAGCAGTTCTTC CASSRGLEVEQFF
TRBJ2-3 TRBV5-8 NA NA TGTGCCAGCAGCCCGGTGGCGGCAAAAGACACAGATACGCAGTATTTT CASSPVAAKDTDTQYF
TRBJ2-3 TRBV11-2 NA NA TGTGCCAGCAGCTTAGGTGGCACAGATACGCAGTATTTT CASSLGGTDTQYF
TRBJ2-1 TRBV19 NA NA TGTGCCAGTAGTATAGTTAAACAGGCGATATACAATGAGCAGTTCTTC CASSIVKQAIYNEQFF
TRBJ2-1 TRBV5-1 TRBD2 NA TGCGCCAGCTCTCTTGCGGGGGTAACCGACAATGAGCAGTTCTTC CASSLAGVTDNEQFF
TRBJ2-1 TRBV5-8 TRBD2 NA TGTGCCAGCAGCTTGGCCTGGGAGGGAGGGTACAATGAGCAGTTCTTC CASSLAWEGGYNEQFF
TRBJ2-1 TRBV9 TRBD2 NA TGTGCCAGCAGCGTAACTAGCGGGAGATATGAGCAGTTCTTC CASSVTSGRYEQFF
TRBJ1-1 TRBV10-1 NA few TGCGCCAGCGCCCAGGGCACTGAAGCTTTCTTT CASAQGTEAFF
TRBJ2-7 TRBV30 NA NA TGTGCCTGGAGTCCCGAGGGCCCTAGCTCCTACGAGCAGTACTTC CAWSPEGPSSYEQYF
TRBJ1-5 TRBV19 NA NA TGTGCCAGTAAGACGGGGTTACAGCCCCAGCATTTT CASKTGLQPQHF
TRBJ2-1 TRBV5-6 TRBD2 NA TGTGCCAGCAGCAAAGGGACTAGCGGGGCCTACAATGAGCAGTTCTTC CASSKGTSGAYNEQFF
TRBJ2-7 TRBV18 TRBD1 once TGTGCCAGCTCACCACCGGGACAGGGGGACGAGCAGTACTTC CASSPPGQGDEQYF
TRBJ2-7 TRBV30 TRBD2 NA TGTGCCTCGACGACCGGCCAGGGCGGGGGCTCCTACGAGCAGTACTTC CASTTGQGGGSYEQYF
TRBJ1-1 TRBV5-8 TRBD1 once TGTGCCAGCAGCCAAGTCCACGGGACAGGGTGGGAAGCTTTCTTT CASSQVHGTGWEAFF
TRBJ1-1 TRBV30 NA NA TGTGCCTGGAGGCCTTTTAGGAACACTGAAGCTTTCTTT CAWRPFRNTEAFF
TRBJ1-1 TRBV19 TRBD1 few TGTGCCAGTAGTATAGTGGGGCAGGGGGACCCTGAAGCTTTCTTT CASSIVGQGDPEAFF
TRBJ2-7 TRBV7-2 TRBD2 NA TGTGCCAGCAGCTTAGAGGCTAGCGGGAGCCCATGGGAGCAGTACTTC CASSLEASGSPWEQYF
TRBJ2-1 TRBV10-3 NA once TGTGCCATCAGTGAGTCTTATGGGACATACAATGAGCAGTTCTTC CAISESYGTYNEQFF
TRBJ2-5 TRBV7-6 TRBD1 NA TGTGCCAGCAGCTTAGATACCAGGGGGCGCAAAGAGACCCAGTACTTC CASSLDTRGRKETQYF
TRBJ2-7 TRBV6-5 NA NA TGTGCCAGCAGTTACGGAAGGTACGAGCAGTACTTC CASSYGRYEQYF
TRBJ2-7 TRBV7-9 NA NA TGTGCCAGCAGCTACCCCGGGAAATCCGACGAGCAGTACTTC CASSYPGKSDEQYF
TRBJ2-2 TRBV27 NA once TGTGCCAGCAGTAGAAATACTGCGGGGGAGCTGTTTTTT CASSRNTAGELFF